The rows below give T cell receptor beta chains drawn from one sample of a study of T cell changes during pregnancy in multiple sclerosis. Clones were sequenced by immunoSEQ multiplex PCR, and TCRdb holds only the in-frame ones, with some missing. The data show tens of thousands of clones, 75% to 90% seen once. The sequencing here drew on peripheral blood, taken in the first trimester of pregnancy. The receptors stem from a female donor in good health, enrolled as a control in a pregnancy study. Both conserved end residues are part of each CDR3. The order of the fields is D gene, V gene, clone size, J gene, CDR3 protein, CDR3 DNA. D genes are given only for firm matches. The size of a clone is reported for some rows only, either as once, few or many, or as a class for expanded clones.

TRBD1	TRBV7-9	NA	TRBJ1-2	CASSQPGQGFGYTF	TGTGCCAGCAGCCAACCGGGACAGGGGTTTGGCTACACCTTC
TRBD1	TRBV5-4	once	TRBJ2-1	CASSPKDRGLYNEQFF	TGTGCCAGCAGCCCCAAGGACAGGGGCCTCTACAATGAGCAGTTCTTC
NA	TRBV15	NA	TRBJ1-2	CATSRDRIQGSEGYTF	TGTGCCACCAGCAGAGACCGAATTCAGGGATCGGAAGGCTACACCTTC
TRBD2	TRBV6-1	few	TRBJ2-7	CASSEDGGGAYEQYF	TGTGCCAGCAGTGAAGACGGCGGGGGGGCCTACGAGCAGTACTTC
TRBD1	TRBV6-1	NA	TRBJ1-1	CASRIDRGAEAFF	TGTGCCAGCAGGATTGACAGGGGAGCTGAAGCTTTCTTT
NA	TRBV5-1	NA	TRBJ2-7	CASSPYGGGEGYEQYF	TGCGCCAGCAGCCCGTATGGGGGGGGCGAGGGTTACGAGCAGTACTTC
TRBD1	TRBV19	NA	TRBJ1-2	CASSLPGQGARSTGYTF	TGTGCCAGTAGTCTCCCGGGTCAGGGGGCGAGGTCGACTGGCTACACCTTC
NA	TRBV27	NA	TRBJ2-5	CASTTGAGETQYF	TGTGCCAGCACCACAGGGGCGGGGGAGACCCAGTACTTC
NA	TRBV6-5	NA	TRBJ2-7	CASSQAGSYEQYF	TGTGCCAGCAGCCAAGCGGGCTCCTACGAGCAGTACTTC
TRBD1	TRBV6-1	NA	TRBJ1-5	CATGTGTVSNQPQHF	TGTGCCACCGGGACAGGGACGGTTAGCAATCAGCCCCAGCATTTT
TRBD1	TRBV6-1	NA	TRBJ1-5	CASTPGTDNQPQHF	TGTGCCAGCACCCCCGGGACAGATAATCAGCCCCAGCATTTT
NA	TRBV7-9	NA	TRBJ1-3	CASSLDSSGNTIYF	TGTGCCAGCAGCTTAGACAGTTCTGGAAACACCATATATTTT
TRBD1	TRBV6-1	NA	TRBJ2-7	CASSEASGTGGAEQYF	TGTGCCAGCAGTGAAGCGTCCGGGACAGGGGGCGCCGAGCAGTACTTC
NA	TRBV6-6	NA	TRBJ1-1	CASSRDKPNTEAFF	TGTGCCAGCAGCCGGGACAAACCCAACACTGAAGCTTTCTTT
NA	TRBV14	NA	TRBJ2-3	CASSQGAGRTDTQYF	TGTGCCAGCAGCCAAGGAGCAGGGCGCACAGATACGCAGTATTTT
TRBD1	TRBV7-2	NA	TRBJ1-5	CASSSHRGRNQPQHF	TGTGCCAGCAGCTCTCACAGGGGGCGAAATCAGCCCCAGCATTTT
NA	TRBV7-8	NA	TRBJ2-1	CASSSWQGVAYNEQFF	TGTGCCAGCAGCTCATGGCAAGGGGTGGCCTACAATGAGCAGTTCTTC
NA	TRBV29-1	NA	TRBJ2-2	CSVGLAGELFF	TGCAGCGTTGGACTAGCCGGGGAGCTGTTTTTT
NA	TRBV2	NA	TRBJ2-7	CASSEEGPGLAYEQYF	TGTGCCAGCAGTGAAGAAGGCCCGGGGTTAGCCTACGAGCAGTACTTC
NA	TRBV6-1	NA	TRBJ1-2	CASSTIGDFYGYTF	TGTGCCAGCAGTACGATCGGGGACTTCTATGGCTACACCTTC
TRBD1	TRBV9	NA	TRBJ2-1	CASSPGGFSNEQFF	TGTGCCAGCAGCCCAGGGGGCTTTAGCAATGAGCAGTTCTTC
NA	TRBV21-1	NA	TRBJ2-3	CASSPRGGSSTDTQYF	TGTGCCAGCAGCCCTCGCGGGGGCTCTAGCACAGATACGCAGTATTTT
NA	TRBV6-6	NA	TRBJ2-7	CASSYYGDSYEQYF	TGTGCCAGCAGTTACTACGGGGACTCCTACGAGCAGTACTTC
TRBD2	TRBV7-9	NA	TRBJ2-3	CASSPRTAGGRNTQYF	TGTGCCAGCAGCCCCCGCACAGCGGGAGGGAGAAATACGCAGTATTTT
NA	TRBV19	NA	TRBJ2-2	CASSTHLVPGELFF	TGTGCCAGTAGTACTCACCTAGTCCCAGGGGAGCTGTTTTTT
TRBD1	TRBV4-3	NA	TRBJ1-2	CASSEALGQGAYNGYTF	TGCGCCAGCAGCGAGGCCCTGGGGCAGGGGGCATACAATGGTTACACCTTC